The clone carrying this TCR beta chain was recorded many times. The germline V and J ends were trimmed by 5 bases and 0 bases, with 8 bases remaining between them. The germline V gene encodes CDR1 MNHEY and CDR2 SVGAGI. The CDR3 totals 15 residues. The data originate from a study of neurological immune-mediated disorders. TCRdb reprocessed the 5' RACE reads via MiXCR and lists one record per CDR3 protein. The top ten clones hold roughly 3.7% of a sample with about 66,000 distinct CDR3 sequences, 3.4% of them seen once. This receptor was taken from a man aged 35 to 55 with multiple sclerosis. The rearrangement links TRBV6-5 to TRBJ2-6; D remains unclear. Sequenced: PBMCs. CDR3 residues: CASSPYNSGANVLTF. DNA for the CDR3: TGTGCCAGCAGTCCCTACAACTCTGGGGCCAACGTCCTGACTTTC.